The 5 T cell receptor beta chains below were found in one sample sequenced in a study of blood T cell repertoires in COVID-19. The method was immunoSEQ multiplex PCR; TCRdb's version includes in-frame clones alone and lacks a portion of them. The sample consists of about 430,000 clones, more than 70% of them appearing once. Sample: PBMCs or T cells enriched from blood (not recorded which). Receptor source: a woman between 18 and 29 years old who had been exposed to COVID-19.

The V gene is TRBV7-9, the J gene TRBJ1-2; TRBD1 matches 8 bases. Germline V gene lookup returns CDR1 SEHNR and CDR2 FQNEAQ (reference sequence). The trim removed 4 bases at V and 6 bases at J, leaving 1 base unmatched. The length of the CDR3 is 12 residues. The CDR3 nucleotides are TGTGCCAGCAGCTCGGGACAGGATGGCTACACCTTC. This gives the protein CASSSGQDGYTF.

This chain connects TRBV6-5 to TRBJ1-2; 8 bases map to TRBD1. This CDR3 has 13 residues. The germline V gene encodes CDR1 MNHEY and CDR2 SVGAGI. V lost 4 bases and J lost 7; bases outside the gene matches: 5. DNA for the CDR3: TGTGCCAGCAGTTTCCAGGGGGCGGGTGGCTACACCTTC. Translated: CASSFQGAGGYTF.

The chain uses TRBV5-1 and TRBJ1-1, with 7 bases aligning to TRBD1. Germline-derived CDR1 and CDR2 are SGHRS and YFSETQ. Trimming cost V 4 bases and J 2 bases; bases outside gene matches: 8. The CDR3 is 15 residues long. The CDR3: CASSPTGTLNTEAFF. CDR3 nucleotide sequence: TGCGCCAGCAGCCCGACAGGGACCCTAAACACTGAAGCTTTCTTT.

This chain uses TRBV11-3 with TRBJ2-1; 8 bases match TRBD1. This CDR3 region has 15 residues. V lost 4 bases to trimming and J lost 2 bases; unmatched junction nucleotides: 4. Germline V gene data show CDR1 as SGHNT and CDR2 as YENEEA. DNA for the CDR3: TGTGCCAGCAGCTCAGGACAGGGCACCTACAATGAGCAGTTCTTC. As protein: CASSSGQGTYNEQFF.

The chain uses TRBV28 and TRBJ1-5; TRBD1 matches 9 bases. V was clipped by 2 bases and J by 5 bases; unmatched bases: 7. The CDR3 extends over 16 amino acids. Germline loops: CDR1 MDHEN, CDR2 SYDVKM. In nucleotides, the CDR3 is TGTGCCAGCAGTTTAGGGGGAACAGGGGGCGATCAGCCCCAGCATTTT. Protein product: CASSLGGTGGDQPQHF.